The 9 T cell receptor beta chains reported below all come from one sample, sequenced in a study of blood T cell repertoires in COVID-19. Generated by immunoSEQ multiplex PCR, the TCRdb table keeps only in-frame clones and is missing some. The table lists under 100,000 clones, about nine tenths of them singletons. Material for sequencing was peripheral blood. These receptor sequences come from a man in his fifties or sixties with COVID-19, enrolled during active disease.

The CDR3 DNA sequence: TGTGCCTGGAGTGTCCAAGGGGTCGAGCAGTACTTC. Translating it yields CAWSVQGVEQYF. V gene TRBV30 combines with J gene TRBJ2-7; D might be TRBD1 (5 bases). The CDR3 is made up of 12 amino acids. With 0 bases removed from V and 6 bases from J, the gap between germline ends came to 9 bases. Per the germline V gene, CDR1 is GTSNPN and CDR2 is SVGIG (reference sequence).

This chain's CDR3 is CASSLSGSVGDTQYF. The DNA for the CDR3 is TGTGCCAGCAGCTTATCCGGGAGTGTAGGGGATACGCAGTATTTT. V is TRBV7-8 and J is TRBJ2-3; the D gene is possibly TRBD2 (6 bases). The germline V gene encodes CDR1 SGHVS and CDR2 FQNEAQ. CDR3 length: 15 residues. Deletions cut 2 bases from V and 6 bases from J, with 15 bases between.

The chain links TRBV18 to TRBJ2-3, with TRBD2 matching over 9 bases. The CDR3 sequence is 16 residues long. J was trimmed by 3 bases and V by 2 bases; bases with no gene match: 6. The V gene's germline CDR1 is KGHSH and CDR2 LQKENI. DNA for the CDR3: TGTGCCAGCTCACCAGGGGCTAGCGGGGTTACAGATACGCAGTATTTT. Translated, it gives CASSPGASGVTDTQYF.

The sample holds one count of this clone. The chain recombines TRBV5-1 with TRBJ2-3; no clear D gene. The CDR3 runs 14 residues. Germline loops: CDR1 SGHRS, CDR2 YFSETQ. The V end lost 0 bases, the J end lost 2 bases, and 7 bases lay between the germline ends. CDR3 DNA: TGCGCCAGCAGCTTGGGCACAGCCACAGATACGCAGTATTTT. Its translation: CASSLGTATDTQYF. The full variable domain, rest sourced from reference TRBV5-1 and TRBJ2-3, is KAGVTQTPRYLIKTRGQQVTLSCSPISGHRSVSWYQQTPGQGLQFLFEYFSETQRNKGNFPGRFSGRQFSNSRSEMNVSTLELGDSALYLCASSLGTATDTQYFGPGTRLTVL.

V gene TRBV3-1 (or the pseudogene TRBV3-2) combines with J gene TRBJ2-3; D is perhaps TRBD2 (6 bases). Germline CDR1 and CDR2: LGHDT and YNNKEL (reference sequence). The length of the CDR3 is 14 residues. The ends were cut back, 3 bases at V and 4 bases at J, with 11 bases in the middle. In nucleotides, the CDR3 is TGTGCCAGCAGCCAGCGGACTATGGCAGATACGCAGTATTTT. Amino acid sequence: CASSQRTMADTQYF.

The chain links TRBV10-1 to TRBJ2-7, with a possible D match to TRBD2 (5 bases). The CDR3 spans 14 residues. Trimming took off 0 bases at V and 0 bases at J, with 6 bases between the two ends. Looked up from germline, CDR1 is WNHNN and CDR2 is SYGVQD (reference sequence). This CDR3 reads CASSESRDSYEQYF. The CDR3 nucleotides read TGCGCCAGCAGTGAGTCGAGGGACTCCTACGAGCAGTACTTC.

This rearrangement joins TRBV5-5 to TRBJ1-2; 7 nucleotides agree with TRBD1. The J segment lost 5 bases and the V segment lost 7 bases, leaving 8 bases of the junction unmatched. The V gene's germline CDR1 is SGHKS and CDR2 YYEKEE (reference sequence). The CDR3 length is 13 residues. CDR3 nucleotides: TGTGCCAGCGAAGAGGGGGCAGGGTATGGCTACACCTTC. Translating gives CASEEGAGYGYTF.

This clone is a singleton in its sample. This sequence joins TRBV25-1 and TRBJ2-5; D not resolved. The CDR3 is 15 amino acids. V was trimmed by 7 bases and J by 0 bases, leaving 15 bases between them. The germline V gene encodes CDR1 MGHDK and CDR2 SYGVNS. CDR3 DNA: TGTGCCAGCACCCCTGTAGGAGCGTACCAAGAGACCCAGTACTTC. This sequence encodes CASTPVGAYQETQYF.

The V call is TRBV5-1, the J call TRBJ1-1; the match to TRBD1 covers 8 bases. The germline V gene encodes CDR1 SGHRS and CDR2 YFSETQ. There are 15 residues in the CDR3. V dropped 4 bases and J dropped 0; count of bases not matched to a gene: 5. The CDR3 coding sequence is TGCGCCAGCAGCGAGTACAGGGGGATGAACACTGAAGCTTTCTTT. This translates into CASSEYRGMNTEAFF.